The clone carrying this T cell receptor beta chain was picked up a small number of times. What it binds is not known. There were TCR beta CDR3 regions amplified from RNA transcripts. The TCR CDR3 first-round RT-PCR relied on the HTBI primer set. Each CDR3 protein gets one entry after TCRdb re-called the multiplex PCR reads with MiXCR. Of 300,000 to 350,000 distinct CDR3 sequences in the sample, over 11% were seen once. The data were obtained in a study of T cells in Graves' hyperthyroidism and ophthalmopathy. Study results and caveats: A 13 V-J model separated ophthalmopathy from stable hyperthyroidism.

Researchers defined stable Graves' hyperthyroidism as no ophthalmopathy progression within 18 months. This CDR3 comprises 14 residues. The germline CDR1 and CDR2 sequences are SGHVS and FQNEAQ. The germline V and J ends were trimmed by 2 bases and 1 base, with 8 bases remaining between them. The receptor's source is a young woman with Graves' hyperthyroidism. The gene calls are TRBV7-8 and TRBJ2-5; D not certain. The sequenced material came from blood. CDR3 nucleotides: TGTGCCAGCAGCTTAAGGGCCCGCCAAGAGACCCAGTACTTC. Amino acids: CASSLRARQETQYF.